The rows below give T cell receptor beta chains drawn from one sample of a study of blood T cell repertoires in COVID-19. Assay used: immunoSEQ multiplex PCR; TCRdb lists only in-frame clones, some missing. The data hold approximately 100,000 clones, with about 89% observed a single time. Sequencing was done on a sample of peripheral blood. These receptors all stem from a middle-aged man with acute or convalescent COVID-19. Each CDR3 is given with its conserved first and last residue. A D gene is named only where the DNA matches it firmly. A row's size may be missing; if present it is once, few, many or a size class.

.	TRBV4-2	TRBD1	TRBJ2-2	TGTGCCAGCTCAGGGCCCGGGACAGCAAACACCGGGGAGCTGTTTTTT	CASSGPGTANTGELFF
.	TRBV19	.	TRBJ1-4	TGTGCCAGTAGTATGGGTTTCAGGGGTCCTAATGAAAAACTGTTTTTT	CASSMGFRGPNEKLFF
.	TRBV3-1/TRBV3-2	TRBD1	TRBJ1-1	TGTGCCAGCAGCGTCGACAGGGGGAACACTGAAGCTTTCTTT	CASSVDRGNTEAFF
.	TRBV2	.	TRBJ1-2	TGTGCCAGCACCGACTCCGGGTACACTAATTATGGCTACACCTTC	CASTDSGYTNYGYTF
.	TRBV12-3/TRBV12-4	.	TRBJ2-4	TGTGCCAGCAGTTTTGGCAGACTAAACATTCAGTACTTC	CASSFGRLNIQYF
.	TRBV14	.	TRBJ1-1	TGTGCCAGCAGCCTACGGGGGGGGAACACTGAAGCTTTCTTT	CASSLRGGNTEAFF
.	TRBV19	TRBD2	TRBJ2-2	TGTGCCAGTAGAATCGGGGGGTCCAACACCGGGGAGCTGTTTTTT	CASRIGGSNTGELFF
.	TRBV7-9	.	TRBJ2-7	TGTGCCAGCAGCCGTGGAGGGAGCTACGAGCAGTACTTC	CASSRGGSYEQYF
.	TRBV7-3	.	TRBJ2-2	TGTGCCAGCAGCTTAACCCGTTGGACAGCGGACACCGGGGAGCTGTTTTTT	CASSLTRWTADTGELFF
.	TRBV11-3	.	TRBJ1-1	TGTGCCAGCAGCTTAGGACAGAAGAACACTGAAGCTTTCTTT	CASSLGQKNTEAFF
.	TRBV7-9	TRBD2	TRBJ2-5	TGTGCCAGCAGCTTCGCGGGGGGGCGAGAGACCCAGTACTTC	CASSFAGGRETQYF
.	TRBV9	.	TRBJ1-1	TGTGCCAGCAGCGCAGGACAGAACACTGAAGCTTTCTTT	CASSAGQNTEAFF
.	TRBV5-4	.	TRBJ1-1	TGTGCCAGCAGCTCAGGGTTGGGTTTTGAAGCTTTCTTT	CASSSGLGFEAFF
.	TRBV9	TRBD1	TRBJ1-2	TGTGCCAGCAGCGTTACCCCGACAGGGGGAAAGAATGGCTACACCTTC	CASSVTPTGGKNGYTF
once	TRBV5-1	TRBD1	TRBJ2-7	TGCGCCAGCAGCCGGACAGGTGCTGAAACCTACGAGCAGTACTTC	CASSRTGAETYEQYF
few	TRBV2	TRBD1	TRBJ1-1	TGTGCCAGCTCCAGACAGGGGGCGGCTACTGAAGCTTTCTTT	CASSRQGAATEAFF
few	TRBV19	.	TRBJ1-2	TGTGCCAGTAGTCCTCAAGGAGGGAACTATGGCTACACCTTC	CASSPQGGNYGYTF
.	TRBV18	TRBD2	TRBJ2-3	TGTGCCAGCCTCCTTGGTGGAAGCGGGGCAGATACGCAGTATTTT	CASLLGGSGADTQYF
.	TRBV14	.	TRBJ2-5	TGTGCCAGCAGTCGGTACCAAGAGACCCAGTACTTC	CASSRYQETQYF